The 26 T cell receptor beta chains in this list originate from one sample, sequenced in a study of blood T cell repertoires in COVID-19. Produced via immunoSEQ multiplex PCR; TCRdb's table is partial and in-frame only. The data contain roughly 200,000 clones, about 90% of them singletons. The sequenced material came from PBMCs or T cells enriched from blood (not recorded which). These receptor sequences come from a man younger than 40 who had recovered from COVID-19.

The CDR3 bases are TGTGCCAGACGAGACGGGGTCTCTTGTCATTGCTCACAAGAGACCCAGTACTTC. Translating it yields CARRDGVSCHCSQETQYF. V usage is TRBV21-1 and J usage is TRBJ2-5; the table's D call TRBD2 went unverified against the DNA. TRBV21-1 corresponds to a pseudogene. The CDR3 consists of 18 residues.

J is TRBJ1-2 and V is TRBV9; D is unclear. The V gene's germline CDR1 is SGDLS and CDR2 YYNGEE. CDR3 size: 17 residues. Trimming removed 4 bases at V and 4 bases at J, with 23 bases between. CDR3 sequence: CASSPRGGGSLVYGYTF. The CDR3 coding sequence is TGTGCCAGCAGCCCCCGGGGAGGTGGCTCCCTTGTCTATGGCTACACCTTC.

The genes are TRBV27 and TRBJ2-5; D is uncertain. V lost 5 bases and J lost 2, with 18 bases in between. The V gene's germline CDR1 is MNHEY and CDR2 SMNVEV (reference sequence). The CDR3 contains 16 residues. CDR3 amino acids: CASSPRVFSKQETQYF. The CDR3 coding sequence is TGTGCCAGCAGTCCTCGGGTGTTCTCAAAACAAGAGACCCAGTACTTC.

The genes are TRBV28 and TRBJ1-5; 7 bases agree with TRBD1. Germline lookup yields CDR1 MDHEN and CDR2 SYDVKM. This CDR3 is 15 amino acids long. V lost 6 bases and J lost 4; bases outside the gene matches: 9. The CDR3 sequence is CASRDRPSPNQPQHF. The DNA of the CDR3 is TGTGCCAGCAGGGACAGGCCTTCCCCTAATCAGCCCCAGCATTTT.

The gene calls are TRBV24-1 and TRBJ2-5, with 9 bases aligning to TRBD1. The CDR3 loop spans 15 amino acids. The germline V gene has CDR1 KGHDR and CDR2 SFDVKD. The ends lost 4 bases at V and 5 bases at J; junction bases unmatched: 7. The CDR3 loop reads CATSERDRAGETQYF. For the CDR3, the DNA is TGTGCCACCAGTGAAAGGGACAGGGCCGGGGAGACCCAGTACTTC.

The V and J genes are TRBV7-9 and TRBJ1-2; tentatively, D is TRBD1 (6 bases). Germline V gives CDR1 SEHNR, CDR2 FQNEAQ (reference sequence). This CDR3 region has 16 residues. V was clipped by 1 base and J by 4 bases, with 16 bases between them. CDR3 amino acids: CASSLEALTGRYGYTF. CDR3 DNA: TGTGCCAGCAGCTTAGAAGCGTTAACAGGGCGCTATGGCTACACCTTC.

This sequence joins TRBV12-2 and TRBJ2-7; TRBD1, the table's D call, was not compared with the DNA. TRBV12-2 is designated a pseudogene. The CDR3 totals 14 residues. Here the CDR3 DNA reads TGTGCAAGTCGCTTAACCCCGGACACCTACGAGCAGTACTTC. Protein: CASRLTPDTYEQYF.

The rearrangement uses TRBV10-3 and TRBJ2-5, with 8 bases identical to TRBD2. The length of the CDR3 is 14 residues. The V gene end was trimmed by 10 bases and the J gene end by 5 bases; junction bases not matched to a gene: 12. Germline CDR1 reads ENHRY; CDR2 reads SYGVKD. The CDR3 bases are TGTGCCACAGAGCGGGGGACCCTCGGTGAGACCCAGTACTTC. Its translation: CATERGTLGETQYF.

This rearrangement joins TRBV27 to TRBJ2-3; D may be TRBD1 (6 bases). CDR3 length: 15 amino acids. V was trimmed by 6 bases and J by 4 bases, leaving 17 bases between them. Germline CDR1 is MNHEY and CDR2 is SMNVEV (reference sequence). The CDR3 DNA is TGTGCCAGCAGAGGGGGAGTGGGGGCGGCAGATACGCAGTATTTT. Translation: CASRGGVGAADTQYF.

The rearrangement joins TRBV9 to TRBJ2-3; 9 bases match TRBD2. Trimming cost V 0 bases and J 3 bases; bases outside gene matches: 5. Germline CDR1 reads SGDLS; CDR2 reads YYNGEE. This CDR3 has 16 residues. CDR3 region: CASSVVAGGRTDTQYF. The CDR3, as DNA: TGTGCCAGCAGCGTAGTTGCGGGGGGGCGTACAGATACGCAGTATTTT.

The rearrangement links TRBV13 to TRBJ2-7; 11 nucleotides line up with TRBD1. CDR1 is PRHDT, CDR2 FYEKMQ, per germline (reference sequence). The V gene end was trimmed by 5 bases and the J gene end by 5 bases; junction bases not matched to a gene: 5. The CDR3 is 14 amino acids. Here the CDR3 DNA reads TGTGCCAGCAGCAACCGGGACAGGGGGAACGAGCAGTACTTC. Protein sequence: CASSNRDRGNEQYF.

The chain recombines TRBV18 with TRBJ1-5; unclear D gene. Germline V gene lookup returns CDR1 KGHSH and CDR2 LQKENI. The CDR3 covers 13 residues. The ends were cut back, 4 bases at V and 5 bases at J, with 9 bases in the middle. DNA for the CDR3: TGTGCCAGCTCACTTGCCACTGATCAGCCCCAGCATTTT. It yields the protein CASSLATDQPQHF.

The chain joins TRBV19 to TRBJ2-1, with 7 bases fitting TRBD1. CDR1 is LNHDA and CDR2 is SQIVND in the germline V gene (reference sequence). The length of the CDR3 is 15 residues. Trimming cost V 1 base and J 4 bases; bases outside gene matches: 4. The CDR3 DNA reads TGTGCCAGTAGTATAGGGACAGGAGGATACAATGAGCAGTTCTTC. Protein sequence: CASSIGTGGYNEQFF.

This chain uses TRBV7-6 with TRBJ2-7; TRBD2 aligns across 11 bases. CDR1 is SGHVS, CDR2 FNYEAQ, per germline. Losses at the gene ends were 7 bases for V and 2 bases for J; bases not matched to a gene: 7. This CDR3 is built from 15 residues. The CDR3 here is CASNQGTSGPYEQYF. The CDR3 DNA reads as TGTGCCAGCAACCAGGGGACTAGCGGTCCCTACGAGCAGTACTTC.

V gene TRBV4-1 combines with J gene TRBJ2-1; 7 bases align to TRBD2. The CDR3 loop spans 18 amino acids. Germline assignment: CDR1 MGHRA and CDR2 YSYEKL. Unmatched junction bases numbered 12, after V lost 1 base and J lost 3 bases. The CDR3 region has the DNA TGCGCCAGCAGCCAAGGGTCCCCCCTAGCGGACCTCTACAATGAGCAGTTCTTC. This sequence encodes CASSQGSPLADLYNEQFF.

This clone was recorded only once. The gene calls are TRBV10-2 and TRBJ1-4; maybe TRBD1 (6 bases). CDR3 length: 14 amino acids. V lost 6 bases, J lost 8 bases, and 16 bases lay in between. Germline assignment: CDR1 WSHSY and CDR2 SAAADI. The CDR3 coding sequence is TGCGCCAGCAGCGAGGACTCAGGGGAAGAAAAACTGTTTTTT. Translated, it gives CASSEDSGEEKLFF.

The rearrangement links TRBV29-1 to TRBJ2-7; 7 nucleotides agree with TRBD1. The germline V gene encodes CDR1 SQVTM and CDR2 ANQGSEA. The V segment lost 4 bases and the J segment 3 bases; nucleotides outside the gene matches: 9. This CDR3 has 14 residues. CDR3 in amino acids: CSVVGDSINYEQYF. For the CDR3, the DNA is TGCAGCGTTGTGGGGGACAGTATCAACTACGAGCAGTACTTC.

V usage is TRBV9 and J usage is TRBJ2-7; 7 bases fit TRBD2. J was trimmed by 3 bases and V by 6 bases; bases with no gene match: 18. The CDR3 totals 17 residues. Germline values: CDR1 SGDLS, CDR2 YYNGEE. CDR3 sequence reads: CASTQWKRGETNYEQYF. In DNA form, the CDR3 reads TGTGCCAGCACCCAATGGAAACGGGGGGAAACTAACTACGAGCAGTACTTC.

The rearrangement links TRBV5-1 to TRBJ2-7, with 10 bases aligning to TRBD2. Germline-derived CDR1 and CDR2 are SGHRS and YFSETQ. The CDR3 consists of 15 residues. The junction had 7 bases not matched to a gene; V was cut back by 4 bases and J by 3 bases. Written as DNA, the CDR3 is TGCGCCAGCAGCGCGACTAGCGGGCTTATCTACGAGCAGTACTTC. Protein product: CASSATSGLIYEQYF. Full variable domain (rest looked up from reference TRBV5-1 and TRBJ2-7): KAGVTQTPRYLIKTRGQQVTLSCSPISGHRSVSWYQQTPGQGLQFLFEYFSETQRNKGNFPGRFSGRQFSNSRSEMNVSTLELGDSALYLCASSATSGLIYEQYFGPGTRLTVT.

The chain couples TRBV11-2 to TRBJ2-7; no clear D. CDR3 length equals 14 residues. The germline gives CDR1 SGHAT, CDR2 FQNNGV. V was clipped by 4 bases and J by 3 bases, with 13 bases between them. In DNA, the CDR3 is TGTGCCAGCAGCTCCCCTGGCACCAACTACGAGCAGTACTTC. As protein: CASSSPGTNYEQYF.

The V and J genes are TRBV18 and TRBJ2-3; a weak D match, TRBD1 (7 bases). Per the germline V gene, CDR1 is KGHSH and CDR2 is LQKENI. V lost 6 bases to trimming and J lost 4 bases, with 20 bases between them. This CDR3 contains 16 residues. The chain's CDR3 is CASSHGGDSQPDTQYF. For the CDR3, the DNA is TGTGCCAGCTCCCATGGAGGGGACAGCCAACCAGATACGCAGTATTTT.

The chain is built from TRBV27 and TRBJ1-2; weak D call: TRBD1 (5 bases). The CDR3 has 16 residues. With 4 bases removed from V and 1 base from J, the gap between germline ends came to 16 bases. Germline CDR1 MNHEY, CDR2 SMNVEV (reference sequence). The CDR3 DNA is TGTGCCAGCAGTTCCAACCGGGACTACTTTAACTATGGCTACACCTTC. This encodes CASSSNRDYFNYGYTF.

The chain is built from TRBV5-8 and TRBJ1-4; D is undetermined. Deletions cut 3 bases from V and 0 bases from J, with 9 bases between. The CDR3 spans 15 residues. The germline V gene has CDR1 SGHTS and CDR2 YDEGEE. CDR3 nucleotide sequence: TGTGCCAGCAGCTGGACTGGGTCAACTAATGAAAAACTGTTTTTT. Translating gives CASSWTGSTNEKLFF.

The CDR3 bases are TGCGCCAGCAGCTTACAGGGGATGGAGACCCAGTACTTC. Translation: CASSLQGMETQYF. V is TRBV5-1 and J is TRBJ2-5, with 7 bases fitting TRBD1. The CDR3 is 13 residues long. Germline-derived CDR1 and CDR2 are SGHRS and YFSETQ. J was trimmed by 5 bases and V by 2 bases; bases with no gene match: 3.

V is TRBV11-3 and J is TRBJ2-1; 12 bases map to TRBD2. V trimming: 6 bases; J trimming: 8 bases; junction bases outside the gene matches: 2. CDR1 is SGHNT and CDR2 is YENEEA in the germline V gene. The CDR3 consists of 13 residues. For the CDR3, the DNA is TGTGCCAGCAGACTAGCGGGGGGACATGAGCAGTTCTTC. It yields the protein CASRLAGGHEQFF. The full variable domain, rest sourced from reference TRBV11-3 and TRBJ2-1, is EAGVVQSPRYKIIEKKQPVAFWCNPISGHNTLYWYLQNLGQGPELLIRYENEEAVDDSQLPKDRFSAERLKGVDSTLKIQPAELGDSAVYLCASRLAGGHEQFFGPGTRLTVL.

The CDR3, as DNA: TGTGCCAGCAGTATGGACAGGCCGAACTCTGGAAACACCATATATTTT. This encodes CASSMDRPNSGNTIYF. The genes are TRBV28 and TRBJ1-3, with 7 bases aligning to TRBD1. Germline V gene sequence: CDR1 MDHEN, CDR2 SYDVKM. This CDR3 has 16 residues. Trimming removed 5 bases from V and 0 bases from J; junction bases left unmatched: 7.